A selection of T cell receptor beta chains follows, all from one sample in a study of blood T cell repertoires in COVID-19. The repertoire was sequenced with immunoSEQ multiplex PCR; TCRdb's copy has only in-frame clones and lacks some. Of some 160,000 clones listed, about 85% were seen once; the top ten hold about 6.1%. Sequencing input: PBMCs or T cells enriched from blood (not recorded which). The receptors were sampled from a woman aged 40 to 55 who had recovered from COVID-19. Both conserved end residues are part of each CDR3. The order of the fields is J gene, D gene, V gene, CDR3 protein. D genes are given only for firm matches.

TRBJ1-1 | TRBD1 | TRBV4-1 | CASSLQGTGGFTEAFF
TRBJ2-1 | TRBD1 | TRBV13 | CASSDRDRGKDEQFF
TRBJ1-1 | . | TRBV7-2 | CASSLAYAGEAFF
TRBJ2-7 | . | TRBV20-1 | CSGRMGYEQYF
TRBJ2-7 | TRBD1 | TRBV9 | CASSVVGQGFSEQYF
TRBJ2-7 | . | TRBV7-9 | CASSLSGDDYEQYF
TRBJ2-2 | . | TRBV2 | CASSEPLPRGRDGELFF
TRBJ1-4 | . | TRBV7-2 | CASSLVAGPNEKLFF
TRBJ2-7 | TRBD2 | TRBV28 | CASRTTSVGGEQYF
TRBJ2-1 | TRBD2 | TRBV3-1/TRBV3-2 | CASSQLAGNEQFF
TRBJ1-1 | . | TRBV7-2 | CASSPNSNTEAFF
TRBJ2-7 | . | TRBV2 | CASSGQAYEQYF
TRBJ2-1 | . | TRBV9 | CASSVGGSREQFF
TRBJ1-2 | TRBD1 | TRBV15 | CATSRDTTGSYGYTF